The clone carrying this T cell receptor beta chain has more than one count but fewer than ten. The antigen is not known. The data derive from a study of T cells after yellow fever vaccination. For the study at large: With SMART-Seq v4 Ultra Low Input, the fractions containing low cell numbers were prepared. General study findings and limits: One caveat is that FACS-sorted repertoires could contain abundant clonotypes contaminating from the bulk population. Though it reached lower strength, the secondary response hit its peak faster, day 5 versus 15.

The CDR3 covers 14 residues. Trimming took off 6 bases at V and 0 bases at J, with 9 bases between the two ends. TCRdb passed the 5' RACE reads through MiXCR, listing each CDR3 protein once. This table has 450,000 to 550,000 distinct CDR3 sequences, around a fifth appearing once. This TCR came from a man between 18 and 35 years old who received the YFV17D yellow fever vaccine. The rearrangement joins TRBV12-3 or TRBV12-4 to TRBJ1-5; D gene ambiguous. This specimen consisted of PBMCs, obtained 21 days after the first yellow fever vaccination. The CDR3 sequence: CASRRQNSNQPQHF. The CDR3 coding sequence is TGTGCCAGCAGACGTCAGAATAGCAATCAGCCCCAGCATTTT.